These T cell receptor beta chains were read from a single sample in a study of CD8+ T cells in alopecia areata. The repertoire was sequenced with immunoSEQ multiplex PCR; TCRdb's copy has only in-frame clones and lacks some. The sample comprises around 200,000 clones, over 60% of which are singletons, and about 4.2% rests with the top ten. The specimen comprised CD4+ T cells sorted from blood, sampled at week 4, from a patient treated with tofacitinib. The receptor set was obtained from a human donor with alopecia areata. Each CDR3 is given with its conserved first and last residue. A D gene is named only where the DNA matches it firmly. Not all rows give a size; the values are once, few, many and, for expanded clones, a class.

v_gene	j_gene	abundance	d_gene	CDR3aa	CDR3nt
TRBV28	TRBJ2-7	NA	TRBD2	CASRTSGNSYEQYF	TGTGCCAGTCGGACTAGCGGGAACTCCTACGAGCAGTACTTC
TRBV5-6	TRBJ2-1	NA	TRBD1	CASSFRGLGYNEQFF	TGTGCCAGCAGCTTCAGGGGGCTGGGGTACAATGAGCAGTTCTTC
TRBV29-1	TRBJ1-2	NA	TRBD1	CSVTGAGGYGYTF	TGCAGCGTTACAGGGGCTGGCGGCTATGGCTACACCTTC
TRBV4-2	TRBJ2-2	NA	NA	CASSQVNANTGELFF	TGTGCCAGCAGCCAAGTTAACGCGAACACCGGGGAGCTGTTTTTT
TRBV6-5	TRBJ1-1	NA	NA	CASSYGAGDTEAFF	TGTGCCAGCAGTTACGGAGCCGGGGACACTGAAGCTTTCTTT
TRBV7-2	TRBJ2-4	NA	TRBD1	CASSSGGWENIQYF	TGTGCCAGCAGTTCAGGGGGCTGGGAAAACATTCAGTACTTC
TRBV30	TRBJ2-7	NA	NA	CAWSLQTSEQYF	TGTGCCTGGAGTTTACAGACGAGCGAGCAGTACTTC
TRBV23-1	TRBJ1-2	NA	NA	CAHSLGDYGYTF	TGCGCCCATTCCCTCGGCGACTATGGCTACACCTTC
TRBV30	TRBJ1-1	NA	NA	CAWTPGPGTEAFF	TGTGCCTGGACTCCCGGTCCTGGGACAGAAGCTTTCTTT
TRBV6-6	TRBJ1-1	NA	NA	CAIQTGTGTEAFF	TGTGCCATTCAGACGGGGACCGGCACTGAAGCTTTCTTT
TRBV7-2	TRBJ1-5	NA	NA	CASSRAGNQPQHF	TGTGCCAGCAGCCGGGCGGGAAATCAGCCCCAGCATTTT
TRBV5-6	TRBJ1-5	NA	TRBD1	CASSLRQGHNQPQHF	TGTGCCAGCAGCCTAAGACAGGGCCACAATCAGCCCCAGCATTTT
TRBV11-2	TRBJ2-1	NA	TRBD2	CASQASGGAHNEQFF	TGTGCCAGCCAAGCTAGCGGGGGGGCACACAATGAGCAGTTCTTC
TRBV4-1	TRBJ1-6	many	NA	CASSQDDSPLHF	TGCGCCAGCAGCCAAGACGATTCACCCCTCCACTTT
TRBV30	TRBJ2-6	NA	NA	CAWGSGANVLTF	TGTGCCTGGGGCTCTGGGGCCAACGTCCTGACTTTC
TRBV4-3	TRBJ1-2	NA	NA	CASRASGANYGYTF	TGCGCCAGCAGGGCATCAGGAGCTAACTATGGCTACACCTTC